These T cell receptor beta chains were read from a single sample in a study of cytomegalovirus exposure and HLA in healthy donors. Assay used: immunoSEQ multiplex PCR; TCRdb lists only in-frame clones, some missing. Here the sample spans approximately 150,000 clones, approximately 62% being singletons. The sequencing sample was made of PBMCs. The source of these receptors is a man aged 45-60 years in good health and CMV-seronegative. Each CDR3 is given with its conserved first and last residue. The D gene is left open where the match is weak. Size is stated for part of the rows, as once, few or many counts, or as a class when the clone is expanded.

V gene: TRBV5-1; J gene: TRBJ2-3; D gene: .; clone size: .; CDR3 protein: CASSLQGGERTDTQYF; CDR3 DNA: TGCGCCAGCAGCTTGCAAGGGGGAGAGAGGACAGATACGCAGTATTTT
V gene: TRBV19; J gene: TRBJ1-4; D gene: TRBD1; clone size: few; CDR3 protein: CATLNRGRGEKLFF; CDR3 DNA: TGTGCCACCCTTAACAGGGGGCGAGGGGAAAAACTGTTTTTT
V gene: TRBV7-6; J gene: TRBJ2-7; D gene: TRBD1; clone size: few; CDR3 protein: CASSFGQGRPYEQYF; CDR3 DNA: TGTGCCAGCAGCTTCGGACAGGGCCGACCCTACGAGCAGTACTTC
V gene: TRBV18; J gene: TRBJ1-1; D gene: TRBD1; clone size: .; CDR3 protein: CASSPYGTGGGRNTEAFF; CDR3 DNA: TGTGCCAGCTCACCATACGGGACAGGGGGCGGGAGGAACACTGAAGCTTTCTTT
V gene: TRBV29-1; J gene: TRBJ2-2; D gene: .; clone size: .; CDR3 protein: CSVGDQGPGELFF; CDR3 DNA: TGCAGCGTTGGAGATCAGGGTCCCGGGGAGCTGTTTTTT
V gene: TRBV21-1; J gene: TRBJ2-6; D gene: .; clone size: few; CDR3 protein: CASSISLSAGGPPTASGANVLTF; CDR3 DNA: TGTGCCAGCAGCATTTCCTTGTCAGCGGGGGGTCCGCCGACCGCCTCTGGGGCCAACGTCCTGACTTTC
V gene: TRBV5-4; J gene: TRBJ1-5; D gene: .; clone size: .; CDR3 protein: CASSLVAAGCQPQHF; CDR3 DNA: TGTGCCAGCAGCTTGGTAGCGGCAGGGTGTCAGCCCCAGCATTTT
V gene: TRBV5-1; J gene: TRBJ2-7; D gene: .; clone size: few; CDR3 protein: CASSLGDTAYEQYF; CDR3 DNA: TGCGCCAGCAGCTTAGGGGACACTGCCTACGAGCAGTACTTC
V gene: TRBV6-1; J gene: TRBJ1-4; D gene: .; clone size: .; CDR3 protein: CASSLLEEPNEKLFF; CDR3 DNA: TGTGCCAGCAGCCTTTTGGAGGAGCCTAATGAAAAACTGTTTTTT
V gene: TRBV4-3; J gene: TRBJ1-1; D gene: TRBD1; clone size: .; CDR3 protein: CASSQVLGTGAEAFF; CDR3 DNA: TGCGCCAGCAGCCAAGTTCTGGGGACAGGGGCTGAAGCTTTCTTT
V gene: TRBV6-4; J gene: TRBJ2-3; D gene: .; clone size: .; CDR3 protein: CASSRGPSEGQDTQYF; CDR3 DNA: TGTGCCAGCTCAAGAGGGCCTAGCGAGGGTCAGGATACGCAGTATTTT
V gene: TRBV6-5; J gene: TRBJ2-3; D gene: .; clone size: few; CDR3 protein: CASSYSDSSTDTQYF; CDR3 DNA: TGTGCCAGCAGTTACTCTGACAGTAGCACAGATACGCAGTATTTT
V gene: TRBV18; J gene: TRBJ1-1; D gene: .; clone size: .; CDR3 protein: CASSPSGGWTEAFF; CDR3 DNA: TGTGCCAGCTCACCATCCGGGGGGTGGACTGAAGCTTTCTTT
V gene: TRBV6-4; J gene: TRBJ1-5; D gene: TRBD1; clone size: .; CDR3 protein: CASRGQGKRSNQPQHF; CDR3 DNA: TGTGCCAGCAGGGGACAGGGGAAAAGGAGCAATCAGCCCCAGCATTTT
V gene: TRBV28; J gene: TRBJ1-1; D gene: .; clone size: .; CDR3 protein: CASSSHRGAFF; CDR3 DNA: TGTGCCAGCAGCTCTCATCGGGGTGCTTTCTTT
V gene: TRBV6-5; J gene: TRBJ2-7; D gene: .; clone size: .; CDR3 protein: CASSRQSSYEQYF; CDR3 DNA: TGTGCCAGCAGTCGACAGTCCTCCTACGAGCAGTACTTC
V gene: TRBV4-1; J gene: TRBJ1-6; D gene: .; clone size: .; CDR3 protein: CASSQSQGFSYNSPLHF; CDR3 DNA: TGCGCCAGCAGCCAGTCCCAGGGTTTCTCCTATAATTCACCCCTCCACTTT
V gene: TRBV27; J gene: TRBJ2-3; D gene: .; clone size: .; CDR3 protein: CASSSPTGFSTDTQYF; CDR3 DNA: TGTGCCAGCAGTTCCCCAACAGGGTTCAGCACAGATACGCAGTATTTT
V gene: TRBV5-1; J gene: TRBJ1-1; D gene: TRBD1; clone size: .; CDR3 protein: CASSGDRGVNTEAFF; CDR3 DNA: TGCGCCAGCAGCGGGGACAGGGGGGTGAACACTGAAGCTTTCTTT
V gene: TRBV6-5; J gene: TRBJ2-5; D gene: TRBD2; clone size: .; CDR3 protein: CASSYEAGGPETQYF; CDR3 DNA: TGTGCCAGCAGTTACGAAGCGGGGGGTCCCGAGACCCAGTACTTC
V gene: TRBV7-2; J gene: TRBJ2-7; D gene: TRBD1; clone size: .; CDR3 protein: CASRTQRGQGALPSYEQYF; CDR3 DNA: TGTGCCAGCAGAACCCAGCGGGGACAGGGGGCACTACCCTCCTACGAGCAGTACTTC
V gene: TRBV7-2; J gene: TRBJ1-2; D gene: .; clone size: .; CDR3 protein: CASSPARVNYGYTF; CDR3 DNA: TGTGCCAGCAGCCCAGCCCGGGTAAACTATGGCTACACCTTC
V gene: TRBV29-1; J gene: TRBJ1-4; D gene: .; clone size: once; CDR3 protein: CSASLTNEKLFF; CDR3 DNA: TGCAGCGCCAGTTTAACTAATGAAAAACTGTTTTTT
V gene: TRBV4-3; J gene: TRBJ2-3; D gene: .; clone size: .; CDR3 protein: CASSRQVAVSSTDTQYF; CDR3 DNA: TGCGCCAGCAGCCGGCAGGTAGCGGTCTCTAGCACAGATACGCAGTATTTT
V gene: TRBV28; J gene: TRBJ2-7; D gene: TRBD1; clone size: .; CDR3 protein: CASSRSGTGVPYEQYF; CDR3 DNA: TGTGCCAGCAGCCGTTCCGGGACAGGGGTTCCCTACGAGCAGTACTTC
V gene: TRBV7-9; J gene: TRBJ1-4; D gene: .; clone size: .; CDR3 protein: CASTVTGLEKLFF; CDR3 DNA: TGTGCCAGCACTGTAACGGGTCTCGAAAAACTGTTTTTT
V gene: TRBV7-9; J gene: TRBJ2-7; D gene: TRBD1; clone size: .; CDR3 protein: CASSFLYRGEDEQYF; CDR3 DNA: TGTGCCAGCAGCTTCCTCTACAGGGGGGAGGACGAGCAGTACTTC
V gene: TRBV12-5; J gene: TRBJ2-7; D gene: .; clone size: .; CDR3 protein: CASGLSTPLTRGAPYEQYF; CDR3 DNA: TGTGCTAGTGGTTTGTCTACCCCCCTCACCAGGGGGGCACCCTACGAGCAGTACTTC
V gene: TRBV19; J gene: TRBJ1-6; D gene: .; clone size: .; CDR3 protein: CASSNTGYNSPLHF; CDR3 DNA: TGTGCCAGTAGTAATACAGGTTATAATTCACCCCTCCACTTT
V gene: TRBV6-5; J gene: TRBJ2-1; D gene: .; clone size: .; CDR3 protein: CASSYPTGKGYNEQFF; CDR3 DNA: TGTGCCAGCAGTTACCCTACAGGGAAGGGCTACAATGAGCAGTTCTTC
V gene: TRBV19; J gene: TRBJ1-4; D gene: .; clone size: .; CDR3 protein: CASSSQLMDILF; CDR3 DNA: TGTGCCAGTAGTTCCCAGTTGATGGACATCCTTTTT
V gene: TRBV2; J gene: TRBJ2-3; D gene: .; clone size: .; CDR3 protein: CASSLFITDTQYF; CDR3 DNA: TGTGCCAGCAGTCTATTTATCACAGATACGCAGTATTTT
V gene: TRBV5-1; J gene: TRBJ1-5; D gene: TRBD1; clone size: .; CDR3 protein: CASSSGGELNQPQHF; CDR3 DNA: TGCGCCAGCAGCTCAGGGGGCGAACTCAATCAGCCCCAGCATTTT
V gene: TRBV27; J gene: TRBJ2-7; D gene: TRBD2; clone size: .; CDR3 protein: CASSYSGGPQYEQYF; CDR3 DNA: TGTGCCAGCAGTTATAGCGGGGGACCCCAGTACGAGCAGTACTTC
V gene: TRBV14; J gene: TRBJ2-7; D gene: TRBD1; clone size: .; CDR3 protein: CASSLTTGGIEQYF; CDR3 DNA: TGTGCCAGCAGCCTCACGACAGGGGGCATCGAGCAGTACTTC
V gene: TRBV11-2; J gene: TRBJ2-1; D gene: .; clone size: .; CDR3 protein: CASSFGGGGLYNEQFF; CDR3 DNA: TGTGCCAGCAGCTTCGGGGGCGGGGGCCTGTACAATGAGCAGTTCTTC
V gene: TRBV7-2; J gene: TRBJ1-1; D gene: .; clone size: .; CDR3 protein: CASSLIEYTEAFF; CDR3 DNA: TGTGCCAGCAGCTTAATTGAGTACACTGAAGCTTTCTTT